This T cell receptor (beta chain) was retrieved from a study of response to subunit inactivated influenza vaccine. MiXCR, applied by TCRdb to the RT-PCR reads, yields one record per CDR3 protein. The sample has around 530,000 distinct CDR3 sequences; 12% are singletons. This clonotype was counted between two and nine times. Sequencing was performed on PBMCs from blood, taken on the day of vaccination. This TCR was sampled from a man over 45 who received an inactivated influenza vaccine.

The CDR3 DNA is TGTGCCAGCAGAACAGGGACCACTGAAGCTTTCTTT. It codes for CASRTGTTEAFF. V is TRBV6-5 and J is TRBJ1-1; TRBD1 is a possible D gene (6 bases). Trimming shortened V by 6 bases and J by 4 bases, and 9 bases separated the two germline ends. CDR1 and CDR2 from the germline V gene are MNHEY and SVGAGI. The CDR3 covers 12 residues.